The 8 T cell receptor beta chains given below trace back to one sample, sequenced in a study of Graves' ophthalmopathy and Graves' hyperthyroidism. The authors amplified TCR beta CDR3 regions from RNA transcripts. Amplification began with first-round RT-PCR using HTBI primers, then second-round multiplex PCR was performed. One entry per CDR3 protein, called by TCRdb with MiXCR from the multiplex PCR reads. The sample consists of around 1.1 million distinct CDR3 sequences, 35% to 40% of them appearing once. The source material was peripheral blood or thyroid tissue (not recorded which). The receptors originated from an adult man with Graves' hyperthyroidism.

In regard to this clonotype: Germline and junction disagree at one end, which may indicate a read error. The CDR3: CASSQTFRASNQPQHF. The CDR3 DNA is TGCGCCAGCAGCCAAACGTTCAGGGCAAGCAATCAGCCCCAGCATTTT. The rearrangement joins TRBV7-9 to TRBJ1-5, with D possibly matching TRBD1 (5 bases). The CDR3 is 16 amino acids. Germline CDR1 is SEHNR and CDR2 is FQNEAQ (reference sequence).

Concerning this clonotype itself: A clone one base away is much larger, so this may be a read error. This chain links TRBV11-2 with TRBJ1-3, with TRBD1 as a possible D gene (6 bases). Germline V lookup: CDR1 SGHAT, CDR2 FQNNGV. There are 15 residues in the CDR3. V lost 6 bases to trimming and J lost 4 bases, with 16 bases between them. In DNA form, the CDR3 reads TGTGCCAGCAGGGCCGGGGCAGGGGACGGAAACACCATATATTTT. It translates to CASRAGAGDGNTIYF.

The J gene is TRBJ1-5, the V gene TRBV18, with 10 bases lining up with TRBD1. The germline V gene has CDR1 KGHSH and CDR2 LQKENI. This CDR3 is built from 17 residues. Losses at the gene ends were 2 bases for V and 2 bases for J; bases not matched to a gene: 6. The CDR3 DNA reads TGTGCCAGCTCACCAACGACAGGGGGCGGCGGCAATCAGCCCCAGCATTTT. This encodes CASSPTTGGGGNQPQHF.

This sequence joins TRBV25-1 and TRBJ2-7; no firm D call. CDR1 MGHDK and CDR2 SYGVNS come from the germline V gene. The CDR3 runs 16 residues. Trimming took off 4 bases at V and 0 bases at J, with 16 bases between the two ends. CDR3 residues: CASSASLASNSYEQYF. Here the CDR3 DNA reads TGTGCCAGCAGTGCTAGTCTCGCCAGTAACTCCTACGAGCAGTACTTC.

This clonotype was counted only a few times. V usage is TRBV29-1 and J usage is TRBJ1-1, with D unresolved. With 6 bases removed from V and 0 bases from J, the gap between germline ends came to 11 bases. Germline CDR1 is SQVTM and CDR2 is ANQGSEA. This CDR3 has 13 residues. The CDR3 spells CSVCRTVNTEAFF. In DNA form, the CDR3 reads TGCAGCGTCTGCAGGACGGTGAACACTGAAGCTTTCTTT.

The chain links TRBV12-3 or TRBV12-4 to TRBJ2-6; TRBD2 matches at 10 bases. The CDR3 extends over 17 amino acids. V was pared by 5 bases and J by 3 bases, with 7 bases of the junction left unmatched. The CDR3 sequence is CASSPLAGAGGANVLTF. For the CDR3, the DNA is TGTGCCAGCAGTCCTCTAGCGGGAGCGGGTGGGGCCAACGTCCTGACTTTC.

This clonotype was counted ten times or more. The V and J genes are TRBV12-3 or TRBV12-4 and TRBJ1-2, with D hard to call. The CDR3 totals 15 residues. Trimming pared 3 bases from V and 8 bases from J, leaving 19 bases between. The CDR3 nucleotides read TGTGCCAGCAGTTTCGTGAAGTCGGCGGCCTCCGGCTACACCTTC. Its translation is CASSFVKSAASGYTF.

This clonotype was observed once. A read error may account for a junction end that differs from germline. The rearrangement joins TRBV5-1 to TRBJ2-2; 7 bases are a match to TRBD1. Germline V gene lookup returns CDR1 SGHRS and CDR2 YFSETQ. The CDR3 sequence is 14 residues long. CDR3 amino acids: CASSLDGTAGELLF. CDR3 nucleotide sequence: TGCGCCAGCAGCTTGGACGGGACAGCCGGGGAGCTGCTTTTT.